The 13 T cell receptor beta chains reported below all come from one sample, sequenced in a study of identical twins. TCRdb reprocessed the 5' RACE reads via MiXCR and lists one record per CDR3 protein. The sample records 250,000 or so distinct CDR3 sequences, about 8.3% being singletons. These data were likewise used in another study, on yellow fever vaccine responses in identical twins.

The sequencing input was CD8+ T cells sorted from blood. All receptors derive from a woman aged 18 to 35 in good health.

V and J are TRBV24-1 and TRBJ1-1; possibly TRBD1 for D (6 bases). Trimming left V 10 bases short and J 0 bases short, with 11 bases between. The germline V gene has CDR1 KGHDR and CDR2 SFDVKD. This CDR3 contains 13 residues. The CDR3 spells CATTGHLNTEAFF. CDR3 DNA sequence: TGTGCCACGACGGGACACTTGAACACTGAAGCTTTCTTT.

The gene calls are TRBV7-2 and TRBJ2-7, with 7 bases lining up with TRBD1. The CDR3 length is 16 residues. Germline CDR1 reads SGHTA; CDR2 reads FQGNSA. V lost 4 bases, J lost 1 base, and 10 bases stayed unmatched. The CDR3 nucleotides are TGTGCCAGCAGCTCCCGTTCACAGGGGCCTTCCTACGAGCAGTACTTC. It translates to CASSSRSQGPSYEQYF.

Ten or more counts support this clonotype. DNA for the CDR3: TGTGCCAGCTCCGAGACAGTCATGAACACTGAAGCTTTCTTT. Translation: CASSETVMNTEAFF. The V and J genes are TRBV12-3 or TRBV12-4 and TRBJ1-1; D might be TRBD1 (5 bases). The CDR3 is made up of 14 amino acids. Between the trimmed V and J ends, which lost 8 bases and 0 bases, there was a span of 13 bases.

Ten or more counts support this clonotype. The V gene is TRBV27, the J gene TRBJ2-1; D perhaps matches TRBD1 (5 bases). Germline V lookup: CDR1 MNHEY, CDR2 SMNVEV (reference sequence). Trimming left V 4 bases short and J 0 bases short, with 10 bases between. The CDR3 loop spans 15 amino acids. The CDR3 loop is CASSSRQSSYNEQFF. The CDR3 DNA reads as TGTGCCAGCAGTTCCCGACAGAGCTCCTACAATGAGCAGTTCTTC.

The V call is TRBV7-9, the J call TRBJ2-7; the D is unclear. Germline V gives CDR1 SEHNR, CDR2 FQNEAQ (reference sequence). The ends were cut back, 6 bases at V and 7 bases at J, with 10 bases in the middle. The CDR3 length is 11 residues. The CDR3 loop reads CASSIHGEQYF. The CDR3 DNA is TGTGCCAGCAGTATACATGGGGAGCAGTACTTC.

This clonotype was seen repeatedly, ten times or more. The rearrangement links TRBV12-3 or TRBV12-4 to TRBJ2-7; perhaps TRBD1 as D (6 bases). Trimming shortened V by 1 base and J by 2 bases, and 12 bases separated the two germline ends. This CDR3 spans 15 amino acids. The CDR3 loop reads CASSLVRDNPYEQYF. CDR3 bases: TGTGCCAGCAGTTTAGTACGGGACAACCCCTACGAGCAGTACTTC.

There are a few counts of this clonotype. This chain links TRBV27 with TRBJ2-3, with TRBD2 matching 12 bases. Germline trimming cut 5 bases from V and 5 bases from J; bases unmatched to any gene: 5. The CDR3 sequence is 15 residues long. Germline V gives CDR1 MNHEY, CDR2 SMNVEV (reference sequence). CDR3 in amino acids: CASSRTSGIRDTQYF. The CDR3 DNA is TGTGCCAGCAGTCGGACTAGCGGGATTAGAGATACGCAGTATTTT.

The chain uses TRBV28 and TRBJ2-5, with no clear D. The CDR3 has 14 amino acids. Trimming left V 3 bases short and J 4 bases short, with 12 bases between. The germline gives CDR1 MDHEN, CDR2 SYDVKM. The CDR3 DNA is TGTGCCAGCAGTTTTGATGGCGGCCGAGAGACCCAGTACTTC. Translating gives CASSFDGGRETQYF.

This clonotype was picked up a small number of times. J is TRBJ2-3 and V is TRBV7-9; D is ambiguous. The germline V gene encodes CDR1 SEHNR and CDR2 FQNEAQ (reference sequence). This CDR3 spans 15 amino acids. With 3 bases removed from V and 0 bases from J, the gap between germline ends came to 10 bases. The CDR3 sequence: CASSFIIPSTDTQYF. CDR3 bases: TGTGCCAGCAGCTTCATCATTCCTAGCACAGATACGCAGTATTTT.

This clonotype showed up many times. The chain joins TRBV11-2 to TRBJ2-2, with 8 bases lining up with TRBD2. CDR3 size: 16 residues. Looked up from germline, CDR1 is SGHAT and CDR2 is FQNNGV. J lost 4 bases, V lost 5 bases, and 9 bases had no gene match. The CDR3 bases are TGTGCCAGCAGCCGCCTAAACCGGGGGGGCACCGGGGAGCTGTTTTTT. Protein sequence: CASSRLNRGGTGELFF.

This clonotype was observed at least ten times. The chain has TRBV29-1 and TRBJ2-3; the match to TRBD2 covers 9 bases. CDR1 and CDR2 (germline): SQVTM, ANQGSEA. This CDR3 is built from 15 residues. J was trimmed by 3 bases and V by 8 bases; bases with no gene match: 12. DNA for the CDR3: TGCAGCTACATAGCGGGAGACGAAGGGACAGATACGCAGTATTTT. It specifies CSYIAGDEGTDTQYF.

V gene TRBV7-6 combines with J gene TRBJ2-5; D might be TRBD1 (6 bases). Germline values: CDR1 SGHVS, CDR2 FNYEAQ. This CDR3 region has 16 residues. V lost 0 bases, J lost 2 bases, and 13 bases lay in between. Written as DNA, the CDR3 is TGTGCCAGCAGCTTAGCGCCCAGGGGCTGGCAAGAGACCCAGTACTTC. It translates to CASSLAPRGWQETQYF.

V usage is TRBV19 and J usage is TRBJ2-3, with D tentatively TRBD1 or TRBD2 (6 bases each). The CDR3 loop spans 15 amino acids. V dropped 4 bases and J dropped 2 bases, with 13 bases sitting between them. CDR1 is LNHDA and CDR2 is SQIVND in the germline V gene (reference sequence). CDR3 sequence reads: CASSTGGRPTDTQYF. In DNA, the CDR3 is TGTGCCAGTAGTACCGGGGGCCGTCCCACAGATACGCAGTATTTT.